What follows are 14 T cell receptor beta chains derived from one specimen sequenced in a study of cytomegalovirus exposure and HLA in healthy donors. Produced via immunoSEQ multiplex PCR; TCRdb's table is partial and in-frame only. The sample contains approximately 98,000 clones, approximately 96% of which appear only once. Material for sequencing was PBMCs. These receptors were obtained from a woman between 18 and 29 years old in good health and CMV-seronegative.

The chain recombines TRBV5-1 with TRBJ1-2, with TRBD1 identical over 10 bases. This CDR3 has 15 residues. V gave up 2 bases and J gave up 4 bases; unmatched junction bases: 5. Germline V gene lookup returns CDR1 SGHRS and CDR2 YFSETQ. In DNA, the CDR3 is TGCGCCAGCAGCTTCGGACAGGGGGAATTCTATGGCTACACCTTC. It translates to CASSFGQGEFYGYTF.

Regarding this clone: Sequence at one end of the junction differs from germline and may be a read error. The chain carries TRBV11-2 and TRBJ2-5, with D maybe TRBD1 (5 bases). This CDR3 is built from 14 residues. The germline V gene has CDR1 SGHAT and CDR2 FQNNGV. CDR3 region: CASSLEVGAGTQYF. The CDR3 DNA sequence: TGTGCCAGCAGCCTAGAAGTAGGGGCCGGGACCCAGTACTTC.

The chain links TRBV9 to TRBJ1-1; possibly TRBD1 for D (5 bases). The CDR3 runs 15 residues. Germline V CDR1 and CDR2: SGDLS, YYNGEE. V lost 0 bases to trimming and J lost 5 bases, with 14 bases between them. The chain's CDR3 is CASSVAAGVRTEAFF. CDR3 bases: TGTGCCAGCAGCGTAGCCGCGGGGGTAAGAACTGAAGCTTTCTTT.

The chain links TRBV4-2 to TRBJ2-7; 10 nucleotides agree with TRBD2. Germline CDR1 reads LGHNA; CDR2 reads YNFKEQ. V was clipped by 4 bases and J by 2 bases; unmatched bases: 14. This CDR3 has 18 residues. DNA of the CDR3: TGTGCCAGCAGCCGGGGATCCTTAGCGGGGGGACCTACCTACGAGCAGTACTTC. Translation gives CASSRGSLAGGPTYEQYF.

The chain links TRBV7-2 to TRBJ1-2, with a tentative D call TRBD1 (6 bases). The CDR3 totals 15 residues. Germline V gene sequence: CDR1 SGHTA, CDR2 FQGNSA. The V end lost 5 bases, the J end lost 7 bases, and 20 bases lay between the germline ends. CDR3 protein: CASSGARAGEGGYTF. The CDR3 DNA reads as TGTGCCAGCAGCGGCGCGCGGGCAGGGGAAGGTGGCTACACCTTC. Variable domain in full (rest from reference TRBV7-2 and TRBJ1-2): GAGVSQSPSNKVTEKGKDVELRCDPISGHTALYWYRQSLGQGLEFLIYFQGNSAPDKSGLPSDRFSAERTGGSVSTLTIQRTQQEDSAVYLCASSGARAGEGGYTFGSGTRLTVV.

The rearrangement uses TRBV19 and TRBJ1-2; maybe TRBD1 (5 bases). V lost 5 bases, J lost 2 bases, and 9 bases lay in between. This CDR3 region has 13 residues. Germline V lookup: CDR1 LNHDA, CDR2 SQIVND (reference sequence). DNA for the CDR3: TGTGCCAGTAGTGCGGGACGCAACTATGGCTACACCTTC. Protein product: CASSAGRNYGYTF.

This sequence joins TRBV7-9 and TRBJ1-1; 11 positions agree with TRBD1. The CDR3 contains 17 residues. V lost 3 bases, J lost 2 bases, and 8 bases stayed unmatched. CDR1 SEHNR and CDR2 FQNEAQ come from the germline V gene (reference sequence). The DNA for the CDR3 is TGTGCCAGCAGCTTGGCCCCGGGACAGGGGGAAAACACTGAAGCTTTCTTT. Protein product: CASSLAPGQGENTEAFF.

The CDR3 DNA is TGCAGCGTTGAAGAGAACAGGAGCTCCTACGAGCAGTACTTC. Translation: CSVEENRSSYEQYF. The rearrangement links TRBV29-1 to TRBJ2-7, with a possible D match to TRBD1 (5 bases). The V gene lost 0 bases and the J gene lost 0 bases, with 9 bases spanning the gap. Germline CDR1 reads SQVTM; CDR2 reads ANQGSEA. This CDR3 region has 14 residues.

V usage is TRBV19 and J usage is TRBJ1-1; D unclear. The CDR3 covers 15 residues. Germline CDR1 is LNHDA and CDR2 is SQIVND (reference sequence). With 7 bases removed from V and 0 bases from J, the gap between germline ends came to 15 bases. Written as DNA, the CDR3 is TGTGCCAGTACCCCCCAGATCTCCCTGAACACTGAAGCTTTCTTT. As protein: CASTPQISLNTEAFF.

V gene TRBV11-2 combines with J gene TRBJ1-1; D may be TRBD1 (6 bases). Germline V gene data show CDR1 as SGHAT and CDR2 as FQNNGV. Trimming stripped 4 bases from V and 10 bases from J, with 22 bases between. The CDR3 is 15 amino acids. CDR3 amino acids: CASSSPGQPLVGAFF. CDR3 DNA: TGTGCCAGCAGCTCCCCCGGACAGCCCCTCGTGGGAGCTTTCTTT.

The chain employs TRBV15 and TRBJ1-1; 7 bases match TRBD1. The CDR3 contains 14 residues. Germline V CDR1 and CDR2: LNHNV, YYDKDF (reference sequence). V shed 5 bases, J shed 4 bases, and the junction held 7 bases outside the gene matches. The CDR3 bases are TGTGCCACCAGCGCCCAGGGGGGCCCCACTGAAGCTTTCTTT. Translating it yields CATSAQGGPTEAFF.

The chain is built from TRBV28 and TRBJ1-2; D unclear. The CDR3 contains 12 residues. Trimming cost V 6 bases and J 5 bases, with 10 bases left between them. Germline V gene data show CDR1 as MDHEN and CDR2 as SYDVKM. CDR3 in amino acids: CASSPIGYGYTF. The CDR3 nucleotides read TGTGCCAGCAGCCCCATCGGTTATGGCTACACCTTC.

The genes are TRBV10-3 and TRBJ2-5; TRBD2 aligns across 12 bases. This CDR3 has 18 residues. The germline V gene has CDR1 ENHRY and CDR2 SYGVKD. With 5 bases clipped from V and 2 bases from J, the junction kept 12 bases outside the gene matches. CDR3 sequence (DNA): TGTGCCATCAGTTCTTTCCTTGGCGGGACTAGCGGGCAAGAGACCCAGTACTTC. Protein: CAISSFLGGTSGQETQYF.

This sequence joins TRBV5-1 and TRBJ1-1, with D tentatively TRBD1 (5 bases). The CDR3 runs to 14 residues. V was cut by 5 bases and J by 1 base, with 12 bases left in between. Germline V CDR1 and CDR2: SGHRS, YFSETQ. As DNA, the CDR3 is TGCGCCAGCAGGCAGGGCGATCGGAACACTGAAGCTTTCTTT. Translation: CASRQGDRNTEAFF.